The 30 T cell receptor beta chains below were found in one sample sequenced in a study of blood T cell repertoires in COVID-19. Some clones are missing from TCRdb's copy, which holds only in-frame ones; the method was immunoSEQ multiplex PCR. The sample lists approximately 260,000 clones, roughly 89% occurring once. Sequencing used peripheral blood. All receptors derive from a man between 45 and 60 years old with acute or convalescent COVID-19.

This chain links TRBV5-1 with TRBJ1-5; weak D call: TRBD1 (5 bases). The germline V gene has CDR1 SGHRS and CDR2 YFSETQ. V lost 2 bases and J 2 bases, leaving 11 bases between the germline ends. The CDR3 runs to 15 residues. CDR3 residues: CASSFQGEGNQPQHF. The CDR3 region has the DNA TGCGCCAGCAGCTTCCAGGGTGAGGGCAATCAGCCCCAGCATTTT.

The chain recombines TRBV10-1 with TRBJ2-3; 12 nucleotides align to TRBD2. J lost 5 bases, V lost 5 bases, and 5 bases had no gene match. CDR3 length: 15 residues. Germline CDR1 WNHNN, CDR2 SYGVQD (reference sequence). CDR3 nucleotide sequence: TGCGCCAGCAGTTCTAGCGGGGGGGCCGGAGATACGCAGTATTTT. It encodes CASSSSGGAGDTQYF.

This clone was counted only a few times. This chain links TRBV6-5 with TRBJ2-3; a possible D gene is TRBD1 (6 bases). V dropped 7 bases and J dropped 2 bases, with 16 bases sitting between them. Germline lookup yields CDR1 MNHEY and CDR2 SVGAGI. The CDR3 extends over 15 amino acids. The CDR3 DNA sequence: TGTGCCAGCAATCTGATCGGACAGAACACAGATACGCAGTATTTT. Its protein is CASNLIGQNTDTQYF.

This rearrangement joins TRBV2 to TRBJ2-1; 9 nucleotides match TRBD2. Germline trimming cut 4 bases from V and 12 bases from J; bases unmatched to any gene: 10. Germline assignment: CDR1 SNHLY and CDR2 FYNNEI. This CDR3 region has 14 residues. Here the CDR3 reads CASSVSPSGARQFF. The CDR3 coding sequence is TGTGCCAGCAGTGTCTCGCCTAGCGGGGCTAGGCAGTTCTTC.

The genes are TRBV15 and TRBJ1-2, with D perhaps TRBD1 (5 bases). The CDR3 spans 15 residues. Germline lookup yields CDR1 LNHNV and CDR2 YYDKDF (reference sequence). The germline V and J ends were trimmed by 0 bases and 8 bases, with 16 bases remaining between them. The CDR3 DNA reads as TGTGCCACCAGCAGAGATTCGGGGGGAGGGAGAGGCTACACCTTC. Protein sequence: CATSRDSGGGRGYTF.

J is TRBJ1-1 and V is TRBV3-1 (or the pseudogene TRBV3-2); TRBD1 is a possible D gene (5 bases). The germline V and J ends were trimmed by 1 base and 0 bases, with 12 bases remaining between them. The CDR3 has 16 amino acids. In germline, CDR1 is LGHDT, CDR2 YNNKEL (reference sequence). Here the CDR3 reads CASSQGSGLMNTEAFF. CDR3 sequence (DNA): TGTGCCAGCAGCCAAGGCTCAGGGCTCATGAACACTGAAGCTTTCTTT.

CDR3 coding DNA: TGTGCCAGCAGTTACCAGGGGACGAACACTGAAGCTTTCTTT. Translation: CASSYQGTNTEAFF. The chain carries TRBV6-2 or TRBV6-3 and TRBJ1-1, with D perhaps matching TRBD1 (6 bases). The V end was cut by 2 bases, the J end by 1 base, with 8 bases between. The CDR3 contains 14 residues. Germline values: CDR1 MNHEY, CDR2 SVGEGT.

The rearrangement links TRBV2 to TRBJ1-5; the match to TRBD1 covers 10 bases. Germline V lookup: CDR1 SNHLY, CDR2 FYNNEI. With 6 bases clipped from V and 4 bases from J, the junction kept 9 bases outside the gene matches. The length of the CDR3 is 16 residues. The CDR3 spells CASSGGGTGANQPQHF. The CDR3 DNA sequence: TGTGCCAGCAGCGGAGGGGGGACAGGGGCTAATCAGCCCCAGCATTTT.

The chain carries TRBV5-1 and TRBJ2-7, with D tentatively TRBD2 (6 bases). Germline CDR1 is SGHRS and CDR2 is YFSETQ. The CDR3 covers 16 residues. The ends were cut back, 3 bases at V and 3 bases at J, with 19 bases in the middle. CDR3 amino acids: CASSSNPSVSSYEQYF. CDR3 DNA: TGCGCCAGCAGCTCTAACCCTAGCGTTTCTAGCTACGAGCAGTACTTC.

J is TRBJ2-5 and V is TRBV6-2 or TRBV6-3; 8 bases agree with TRBD2. The CDR3 loop spans 13 amino acids. After removal of 6 bases from V and 7 bases from J, the junction contained 7 bases not matched to a gene. CDR1 MNHEY and CDR2 SVGEGT come from the germline V gene. The CDR3 loop reads CASSHGGVGTQYF. The CDR3 DNA is TGTGCCAGCAGCCACGGGGGGGTCGGGACCCAGTACTTC.

The V call is TRBV19, the J call TRBJ1-5, with D perhaps matching TRBD1 (5 bases). V lost 4 bases and J lost 2, with 18 bases in between. The CDR3 has 17 amino acids. From germline, CDR1 is LNHDA and CDR2 SQIVND (reference sequence). CDR3 in DNA: TGTGCCAGTAGTACTTGGGGCGGGGGAAAGGGCAATCAGCCCCAGCATTTT. This translates into CASSTWGGGKGNQPQHF.

The chain is built from TRBV24-1 and TRBJ2-1, with 8 bases that match TRBD2. Germline loops: CDR1 KGHDR, CDR2 SFDVKD. Germline trimming cut 3 bases from V and 8 bases from J; bases unmatched to any gene: 11. The CDR3 contains 16 residues. The CDR3 is CATSDPRRGGEDEQFF. The CDR3 coding sequence is TGTGCCACCAGTGATCCTCGCCGGGGGGGAGAGGATGAGCAGTTCTTC.

V is TRBV6-5 and J is TRBJ1-6, with D possibly matching TRBD1 (5 bases). CDR1 and CDR2 from the germline V gene are MNHEY and SVGAGI. There are 14 residues in the CDR3. Trimming stripped 4 bases from V and 5 bases from J, with 9 bases between. CDR3 sequence (DNA): TGTGCCAGCAGTTGGGGCAGGGATAATTCACCCCTCCACTTT. The encoded protein is CASSWGRDNSPLHF.

The rearrangement joins TRBV18 to TRBJ1-1; D is possibly TRBD1 (6 bases). The ends were cut back, 3 bases at V and 1 base at J, with 9 bases in the middle. The CDR3 totals 14 residues. Per germline, CDR1 KGHSH and CDR2 LQKENI. The CDR3 loop is CASSPYRENTEAFF. CDR3 nucleotide sequence: TGTGCCAGCTCACCGTACAGGGAGAACACTGAAGCTTTCTTT.

The chain uses TRBV20-1 and TRBJ1-1; 7 bases are a match to TRBD1. The CDR3 is 11 residues long. Looked up from germline, CDR1 is DFQATT and CDR2 is SNEGSKA (reference sequence). V gave up 5 bases and J gave up 10 bases; unmatched junction bases: 7. This chain's CDR3 is CSAPRQGRAFF. CDR3 DNA: TGCAGTGCTCCTCGACAGGGTAGAGCTTTCTTT.

This CDR3 is CASSLGQNIREKLFF. The CDR3 nucleotides read TGTGCCAGCAGCTTGGGACAAAATATTAGGGAAAAACTGTTTTTT. V is TRBV5-4 and J is TRBJ1-4; no reliable D call. Per the germline V gene, CDR1 is SGHNT and CDR2 is YYREEE (reference sequence). Trimming left V 0 bases short and J 8 bases short, with 14 bases between. This CDR3 comprises 15 residues.

This clone is a singleton in its sample. The rearrangement links TRBV6-4 to TRBJ2-2, with 10 bases fitting TRBD2. The CDR3 length is 16 residues. In germline, CDR1 is MRHNA, CDR2 SNTAGT. The ends lost 6 bases at V and 7 bases at J; junction bases unmatched: 11. CDR3 loop: CASSPLAGAYSGELFF. The DNA of the CDR3 is TGTGCCAGCAGCCCCCTAGCGGGGGCGTACAGCGGGGAGCTGTTTTTT.

The rearrangement joins TRBV27 to TRBJ1-4; maybe TRBD1 (5 bases). V lost 2 bases and J 10 bases, leaving 11 bases between the germline ends. CDR1 MNHEY and CDR2 SMNVEV come from the germline V gene (reference sequence). The CDR3 is 13 residues long. Here the CDR3 DNA reads TGTGCCAGCAGTTTACAGGGCCCGGGAAAACTGTTTTTT. This sequence encodes CASSLQGPGKLFF. Variable domain in full (rest from reference TRBV27 and TRBJ1-4): EAQVTQNPRYLITVTGKKLTVTCSQNMNHEYMSWYRQDPGLGLRQIYYSMNVEVTDKGDVPEGYKVSRKEKRNFPLILESPSPNQTSLYFCASSLQGPGKLFFGSGTQLSVL.

This clone was picked up a small number of times. J is TRBJ1-5 and V is TRBV2; D is unclear. The germline V gene encodes CDR1 SNHLY and CDR2 FYNNEI. The CDR3 is made up of 12 amino acids. With 6 bases removed from V and 3 bases from J, the gap between germline ends came to 6 bases. The CDR3 is CASSGLNQPQHF. The CDR3, as DNA: TGTGCCAGCAGCGGACTCAATCAGCCCCAGCATTTT. Full variable domain (remainder filled in from reference TRBV2 and TRBJ1-5): EPEVTQTPSHQVTQMGQEVILRCVPISNHLYFYWYRQILGQKVEFLVSFYNNEISEKSEIFDDQFSVERPDGSNFTLKIRSTKLEDSAMYFCASSGLNQPQHFGDGTRLSIL.

This chain connects TRBV6-6 to TRBJ1-1; D is ambiguous. This CDR3 has 13 residues. Trimming took 2 bases from V and 4 from J, leaving 8 bases between them. The germline V gene has CDR1 MNHNY and CDR2 SVGAGI (reference sequence). CDR3 in DNA: TGTGCCAGCAGTTACAGGGAGAGCACTGAAGCTTTCTTT. This encodes CASSYRESTEAFF.

This chain joins TRBV6-5 and TRBJ1-2; tentative D call: TRBD1 (6 bases). Germline CDR1 and CDR2: MNHEY and SVGAGI. V was cut by 7 bases and J by 4 bases, with 16 bases left in between. This CDR3 is 14 amino acids long. The chain's CDR3 is CASTRTAPSYGYTF. CDR3 sequence (DNA): TGTGCCAGCACCCGGACAGCCCCGAGCTATGGCTACACCTTC.

This chain connects TRBV14 to TRBJ2-3; D not certain. The CDR3 loop spans 15 amino acids. Trimming stripped 1 base from V and 0 bases from J, with 8 bases between. The germline V gene has CDR1 SGHDN and CDR2 FVKESK. The CDR3: CASSQAFLSTDTQYF. The CDR3 region has the DNA TGTGCCAGCAGCCAAGCGTTCCTGAGCACAGATACGCAGTATTTT.

This chain uses TRBV6-6 with TRBJ2-7, with D unresolved. The CDR3 extends over 13 amino acids. Germline V gene data show CDR1 as MNHNY and CDR2 as SVGAGI (reference sequence). V lost 6 bases and J lost 6, with 15 bases in between. The CDR3 reads CASRTDTLGEQYF. The CDR3 DNA follows: TGTGCCAGCAGAACCGACACCCTCGGCGAGCAGTACTTC.

The V call is TRBV19, the J call TRBJ1-2, with 8 positions matching TRBD1. The CDR3 loop spans 13 amino acids. Germline V gene lookup returns CDR1 LNHDA and CDR2 SQIVND (reference sequence). The J segment lost 4 bases and the V segment lost 4 bases, leaving 2 bases of the junction unmatched. CDR3 DNA sequence: TGTGCCAGTAGTAAAGACAGGGGCTATGGCTACACCTTC. This translates into CASSKDRGYGYTF.

The chain employs TRBV14 and TRBJ2-1; D might be TRBD2 (7 bases). CDR1 is SGHDN, CDR2 FVKESK, per germline. The CDR3 has 15 residues. V gave up 2 bases and J gave up 5 bases, with 13 bases separating them. CDR3 nucleotide sequence: TGTGCCAGCAGCCAATTCACAGGGAGGGACAATGAGCAGTTCTTC. It specifies CASSQFTGRDNEQFF.

This chain links TRBV27 with TRBJ2-7; possibly TRBD1 for D (7 bases). V lost 2 bases, J lost 4 bases, and 15 bases lay in between. The CDR3 covers 15 residues. Germline V gene sequence: CDR1 MNHEY, CDR2 SMNVEV (reference sequence). CDR3 DNA: TGTGCCAGCAGTTTAGGCAGGGGGGTCGGGTACGAGCAGTACTTC. Translated, it gives CASSLGRGVGYEQYF.

This sequence joins TRBV7-9 and TRBJ2-7; 11 bases agree with TRBD1. V shed 5 bases and J 4 bases; nucleotides not matched to a gene: 10. The CDR3 length is 16 residues. Per germline, CDR1 SEHNR and CDR2 FQNEAQ (reference sequence). CDR3 sequence (DNA): TGTGCCAGCAGCCCCGGCCCGGACAGGGGGCATTACGAGCAGTACTTC. Protein sequence: CASSPGPDRGHYEQYF.

To note about this clone: The sample has other DNA sequences that encode this CDR3 too. V gene TRBV5-1 combines with J gene TRBJ2-7, with D hard to call. The germline CDR1 and CDR2 sequences are SGHRS and YFSETQ. The V end was cut by 0 bases, the J end by 2 bases, with 6 bases between. The CDR3 has 13 amino acids. The CDR3 region is CASSLGSAYEQYF. In DNA form, the CDR3 reads TGCGCCAGCAGCTTGGGCAGCGCCTACGAGCAGTACTTC.

The chain links TRBV6-1 to TRBJ2-7; tentatively, D is TRBD2 (5 bases). Germline-derived CDR1 and CDR2 are MNHNS and SASEGT. The CDR3 covers 14 residues. V was trimmed by 0 bases and J by 1 base, leaving 7 bases between them. CDR3 sequence (DNA): TGTGCCAGCAGTGAAGCCGTAGCGTCCTACGAGCAGTACTTC. Amino acids: CASSEAVASYEQYF.

This chain links TRBV27 with TRBJ2-3, with 13 bases identical to TRBD2. V dropped 2 bases and J dropped 5; count of bases not matched to a gene: 7. The CDR3 spans 17 residues. Germline V lookup: CDR1 MNHEY, CDR2 SMNVEV (reference sequence). For the CDR3, the DNA is TGTGCCAGCAGTTTAGCCCGACTAGCGGGGGGAATAGATACGCAGTATTTT. This encodes CASSLARLAGGIDTQYF.